The 10 T cell receptor beta chains listed next were all sequenced from one sample in a study of cytomegalovirus exposure and HLA in healthy donors. Sequencing used immunoSEQ multiplex PCR; TCRdb keeps in-frame clones, though not all of them. Of 20,000 to 25,000 clones in the sample, 97% are singletons; the top ten hold about a tenth. Sequencing was carried out using PBMCs. These TCRs come from a man aged 25 to 40 in good health and CMV-seropositive.

This clone has just one count. The J gene is TRBJ1-1, the V gene TRBV15, with D tentatively TRBD1 (5 bases). CDR3 size: 14 residues. V was cut by 5 bases and J by 8 bases, with 18 bases left in between. The germline gives CDR1 LNHNV, CDR2 YYDKDF (reference sequence). In DNA, the CDR3 is TGTGCCACCAGCGCTCGGTTGGCAGGGCCCGAAGCTTTCTTT. This encodes CATSARLAGPEAFF.

This chain links TRBV4-3 with TRBJ2-5, with no clear D. The CDR3 runs 13 residues. CDR1 and CDR2 from the germline V gene are LGHNA and YSLEER. Trimming took off 1 base at V and 7 bases at J, with 10 bases between the two ends. CDR3 bases: TGCGCCAGCAGCCAAGCAGGCGCACTGACCCAGTACTTC. Translation gives CASSQAGALTQYF.

This clone was counted a single time. The V gene is TRBV5-1, the J gene TRBJ2-1; a possible D gene is TRBD2 (5 bases). The CDR3 spans 13 residues. Trimming took off 6 bases at V and 10 bases at J, with 17 bases between the two ends. In germline, CDR1 is SGHRS, CDR2 YFSETQ. The DNA of the CDR3 is TGCGCCAGCAACTCATTGACCGGAGGCGAGCAGTTCTTC. This codes for CASNSLTGGEQFF.

CDR3 nucleotide sequence: TGTGCCAGCAGTTACTCGGGGGGGAAGGAGGCTTTCTTT. Protein product: CASSYSGGKEAFF. The V call is TRBV6-5, the J call TRBJ1-1; D is perhaps TRBD1 (5 bases). The ends were cut back, 0 bases at V and 11 bases at J, with 13 bases in the middle. This CDR3 spans 13 amino acids. Looked up from germline, CDR1 is MNHEY and CDR2 is SVGAGI.

This chain connects TRBV7-6 to TRBJ2-2; the match to TRBD2 covers 11 bases. The V gene end was trimmed by 5 bases and the J gene end by 1 base; junction bases not matched to a gene: 12. This CDR3 has 19 residues. Per the germline V gene, CDR1 is SGHVS and CDR2 is FNYEAQ. Written as DNA, the CDR3 is TGTGCCAGCAGCCCAGCCGCTATACTAGCGGGAGTGAACACCGGGGAGCTGTTTTTT. Its translation: CASSPAAILAGVNTGELFF. The variable domain in full, completed from reference TRBV7-6 and TRBJ2-2, reads GAGVSQSPRYKVTKRGQDVALRCDPISGHVSLYWYRQALGQGPEFLTYFNYEAQQDKSGLPNDRFSAERPEGSISTLTIQRTEQRDSAMYRCASSPAAILAGVNTGELFFGEGSRLTVL.

This chain connects TRBV28 to TRBJ2-7; weak D call: TRBD1 (6 bases). The germline V gene encodes CDR1 MDHEN and CDR2 SYDVKM. Trimming stripped 4 bases from V and 5 bases from J, with 15 bases between. The CDR3 contains 14 residues. CDR3 bases: TGTGCCAGCAGTTCGGCAGGGGTTTCGAACGAGCAGTACTTC. It yields the protein CASSSAGVSNEQYF.

J is TRBJ1-5 and V is TRBV19; 8 positions agree with TRBD1. This CDR3 is built from 13 residues. The ends lost 8 bases at V and 4 bases at J; junction bases unmatched: 4. CDR1 and CDR2 (germline): LNHDA, SQIVND (reference sequence). The CDR3 region is CASDRGRNQPQHF. DNA for the CDR3: TGTGCCAGTGACAGGGGTAGGAATCAGCCCCAGCATTTT.

This clone showed up just once. The CDR3: CAWRSPYGYTF. In DNA, the CDR3 is TGTGCCTGGAGGAGCCCCTATGGCTACACCTTC. The gene calls are TRBV30 and TRBJ1-2; no definite D call. V shed 3 bases and J shed 4 bases, with 6 bases lying between them. CDR3 length: 11 amino acids. The germline CDR1 and CDR2 sequences are GTSNPN and SVGIG (reference sequence). The full variable domain, completed using reference TRBV30 and TRBJ1-2, is SQTIHQWPATLVQPVGSPLSLECTVEGTSNPNLYWYRQAAGRGLQLLFYSVGIGQISSEVPQNLSASRPQDRQFILSSKKLLLSDSGFYLCAWRSPYGYTFGSGTRLTVV.

The genes are TRBV7-3 and TRBJ2-1; the D gene is possibly TRBD1 (5 bases). CDR1 is SGHTA and CDR2 is FQGTGA in the germline V gene. The CDR3 consists of 15 residues. V lost 2 bases, J lost 7 bases, and 15 bases lay in between. The CDR3 region has the DNA TGTGCCAGCAGCTTACAGGGTAGTTTCGGGAATGAGCAGTTCTTC. Its translation is CASSLQGSFGNEQFF.

The rearrangement links TRBV28 to TRBJ2-7, with D tentatively TRBD1 (8 bases). The V end lost 2 bases, the J end lost 5 bases, and 16 bases lay between the germline ends. The CDR3 is made up of 15 amino acids. The germline CDR1 and CDR2 sequences are MDHEN and SYDVKM. The CDR3 reads CASSLAGQGGNEQYF. The DNA for the CDR3 is TGTGCCAGCAGTTTAGCCGGACAGGGAGGGAACGAGCAGTACTTC.